This T cell receptor (beta chain) derives from a study of identifying expanded T cells in peripheral blood. Libraries were prepared by immunoSEQ multiplex PCR; TCRdb keeps only in-frame clonotypes and omits some of them. The data show approximately 100,000 clones, approximately 90% seen once. V was clipped by 4 bases and J by 5 bases; unmatched bases: 10. This CDR3 contains 16 residues. The germline CDR1 and CDR2 sequences are SEHNR and FQNEAQ (reference sequence). This clonotype originated in a person aged 18-70 years in good health. The sample taken for sequencing was blood. V gene TRBV7-9 combines with J gene TRBJ2-2, with 7 bases lining up with TRBD1. CDR3 loop: CASSSRRGYRTGELFF. CDR3 DNA sequence: TGTGCCAGCAGCTCACGCAGGGGGTATAGGACCGGGGAGCTGTTTTTT.